This T cell receptor (beta chain) was recorded in a study of a mutant IDH1 vaccine in newly diagnosed glioma. The J segment lost 7 bases and the V segment lost 3 bases, leaving 5 bases of the junction unmatched. The length of the CDR3 is 13 residues. Per germline, CDR1 SGHNT and CDR2 YYREEE (reference sequence). Indicated time point: baseline, week 1 (first vaccination visit). The treatment denotes: pre-vaccination baseline after standard-of-care therapy. The donor cohort comprised cases of new WHO grade 3 or 4 IDH1-mutant, ATRX-lost astrocytoma. Clones were sequenced by immunoSEQ multiplex PCR, and TCRdb holds only the in-frame ones, with some missing. The table lists around 92,000 clones, roughly 80% of them singletons.

This receptor was obtained from a woman in her forties or fifties with glioma. This chain joins TRBV5-4 and TRBJ2-3; TRBD2 matches at 7 bases. The sequenced sample was PBMCs, obtained from a glioma patient treated with radiotherapy, temozolomide or both. The CDR3 protein is CASSWGGRNTQYF. Written as DNA, the CDR3 is TGTGCCAGCAGCTGGGGGGGGAGGAATACGCAGTATTTT. The complete variable domain, with remaining parts taken from reference TRBV5-4 and TRBJ2-3, reads ETGVTQSPTHLIKTRGQQVTLRCSSQSGHNTVSWYQQALGQGPQFIFQYYREEENGRGNFPPRFSGLQFPNYSSELNVNALELDDSALYLCASSWGGRNTQYFGPGTRLTVL.